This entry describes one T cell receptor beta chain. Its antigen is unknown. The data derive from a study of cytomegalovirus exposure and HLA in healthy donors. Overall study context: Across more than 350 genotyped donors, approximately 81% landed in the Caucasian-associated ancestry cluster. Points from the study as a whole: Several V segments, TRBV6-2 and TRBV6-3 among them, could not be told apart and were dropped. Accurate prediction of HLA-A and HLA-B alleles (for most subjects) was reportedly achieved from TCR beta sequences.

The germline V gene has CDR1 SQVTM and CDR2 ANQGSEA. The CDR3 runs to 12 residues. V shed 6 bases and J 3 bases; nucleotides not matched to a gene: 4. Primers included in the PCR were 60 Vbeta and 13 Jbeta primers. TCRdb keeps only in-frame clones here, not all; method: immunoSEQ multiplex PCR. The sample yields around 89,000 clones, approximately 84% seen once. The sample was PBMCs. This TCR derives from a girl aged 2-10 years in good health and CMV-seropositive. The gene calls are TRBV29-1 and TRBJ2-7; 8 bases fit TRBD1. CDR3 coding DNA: TGCAGCGTCCCTGGACAGGGCTACGAGCAGTACTTC. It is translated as CSVPGQGYEQYF.